Below are 6 T cell receptor beta chains sequenced from a single sample in a study of blood T cell repertoires in COVID-19. Profiling relied on immunoSEQ multiplex PCR, and the TCRdb table lists in-frame clones only, not all of them. The sample has about 47,000 clones; around 80% are singletons. Sequencing was performed on peripheral blood. The receptors here all came from a man between 60 and 75 years old with acute or convalescent COVID-19.

This clone showed up just a few times. This chain joins TRBV5-1 and TRBJ2-7, with TRBD1 matching 9 bases. Germline assignment: CDR1 SGHRS and CDR2 YFSETQ. Trimming took 0 bases from V and 4 from J; bases not matched to a gene: 5. The length of the CDR3 is 15 residues. The CDR3 bases are TGCGCCAGCAGCTTGGCTGGGACAGGGCCTTACGAGCAGTACTTC. This sequence encodes CASSLAGTGPYEQYF.

V and J are TRBV10-3 and TRBJ2-1; D might be TRBD1 (5 bases). V dropped 6 bases and J dropped 0 bases, with 12 bases sitting between them. Germline values: CDR1 ENHRY, CDR2 SYGVKD. This CDR3 spans 15 amino acids. CDR3 loop: CAIRALDSSYNEQFF. DNA of the CDR3: TGTGCCATCAGGGCCTTAGACAGCTCCTACAATGAGCAGTTCTTC.

V is TRBV5-1 and J is TRBJ1-3, with 8 bases lining up with TRBD1. Germline CDR1 is SGHRS and CDR2 is YFSETQ. The CDR3 totals 18 residues. V was pared by 2 bases and J by 0 bases, with 10 bases of the junction left unmatched. The DNA for the CDR3 is TGCGCCAGCAGCTTAGGGACAGGACGTACCTTCTCTGGAAACACCATATATTTT. This codes for CASSLGTGRTFSGNTIYF.

The chain has TRBV30 and TRBJ1-5; 9 bases align to TRBD1. The CDR3 has 13 amino acids. With V trimmed by 1 base and J by 7 bases, 2 bases remained unmatched. CDR1 and CDR2 from the germline V gene are GTSNPN and SVGIG (reference sequence). CDR3 coding DNA: TGTGCCTGGAGTGGGACAGGGGTCCAGCCCCAGCATTTT. It is translated as CAWSGTGVQPQHF.

The rearrangement uses TRBV24-1 and TRBJ2-2; D not resolved. The CDR3 runs 12 residues. Germline assignment: CDR1 KGHDR and CDR2 SFDVKD. V was pared by 7 bases and J by 6 bases, with 8 bases between. CDR3 sequence: CATRGDSGELFF. CDR3 coding DNA: TGTGCCACCAGAGGAGATTCCGGGGAGCTGTTTTTT.

Notes on this clone: Mismatch with germline at one junction end may stem from a read error. This rearrangement joins TRBV12-3 or TRBV12-4 to TRBJ1-2; unclear D gene. The CDR3 contains 11 residues. This CDR3 reads CASSSGIHLSF. DNA for the CDR3: TGTGCCAGCAGTTCCGGGATCCATCTCTCCTTC.